These T cell receptor beta chains were read from a single sample in a study of shared clonotypes between healthy human individuals. Profiling relied on immunoSEQ multiplex PCR, and the TCRdb table lists in-frame clones only, not all of them. The sample yields about 230,000 clones, approximately 65% seen once. The sample consisted of memory CD4+ T cells sorted from blood. The receptor source for this set is a man under 40 in good health. Each CDR3 is given with its conserved first and last residue. D genes are given only for firm matches. Part of the rows lack a size; the others show once, few, many or a class for expanded clones.

size	length	D	J	V	DNA	CDR3
-	16	-	TRBJ1-4	TRBV15	TGTGCCACCAGCAAGGGTACAGGGAGGGCTAATGAAAAACTGTTTTTT	CATSKGTGRANEKLFF
-	13	-	TRBJ2-1	TRBV7-3	TGTGCCAGCAGCCTCGGCCAAAACAATGAGCAGTTCTTC	CASSLGQNNEQFF
-	17	TRBD2	TRBJ2-1	TRBV6-1	TGTGCCAGCAGTGCTTCTAGCGGGAGTGTCTATTTCAATGAGCAGTTCTTC	CASSASSGSVYFNEQFF
-	14	-	TRBJ1-1	TRBV5-1	TGCGCCAGCAGCTTGGTCGCGGGGGCCACTGAAGCTTTCTTT	CASSLVAGATEAFF
-	15	TRBD1	TRBJ1-2	TRBV6-4	TGTGCCAGCAGGAAAGAACAGGGGGCGAACTATGGCTACACCTTC	CASRKEQGANYGYTF
many	16	-	TRBJ2-1	TRBV5-5	TGTGCCAGCAGCTCCACAACACCCCTCTCCTACAATGAGCAGTTCTTC	CASSSTTPLSYNEQFF
-	15	TRBD1	TRBJ2-7	TRBV9	TGTGCCAGCAGCCCTCGACAGGGGGAGGTCGGCGAGCAGTACTTC	CASSPRQGEVGEQYF
-	13	TRBD1	TRBJ2-7	TRBV25-1	TGTGCCACGCAGGACAGGAGCTCCTACGAGCAGTACTTC	CATQDRSSYEQYF
-	18	TRBD2	TRBJ2-5	TRBV2	TGTGCCAGCAGCCCCCGTACTAGCGGGAGGTTAACCCAGGAGACCCAGTACTTC	CASSPRTSGRLTQETQYF
once	16	TRBD2	TRBJ2-5	TRBV6-6	TGTGCCAGCAGTTTTATAGCGGGAGGGCGGACGGAGACCCAGTACTTC	CASSFIAGGRTETQYF
-	17	-	TRBJ2-2	TRBV9	TGTGCCAGCAGCCCCGGGGGAGGACAGGCCGGGACCGGGGAGCTGTTTTTT	CASSPGGGQAGTGELFF
-	16	-	TRBJ2-5	TRBV5-6	TGTGCCAGCAGCTTGGCGAGACAGAGAGACCAAGAGACCCAGTACTTC	CASSLARQRDQETQYF
-	15	TRBD1	TRBJ1-5	TRBV2	TGTGCCACAGGACAGGATCCGCTGAGCAATCAGCCCCAGCATTTT	CATGQDPLSNQPQHF
many	19	TRBD2	TRBJ2-7	TRBV29-1	TGCAGCGTTGAAGTATCGGTGCTGGGGAGGGCCCACCGGCCCTACGAGCAGTACTTC	CSVEVSVLGRAHRPYEQYF
-	18	TRBD2	TRBJ2-1	TRBV4-3	TGCGCCAGCAGCCAGGGGGGACTAGCGGGGGCACATGACAATGAGCAGTTCTTC	CASSQGGLAGAHDNEQFF
-	16	TRBD1	TRBJ2-5	TRBV7-9	TGTGCCAGCAGCCCCATGGACAGGGTCGTCGGGGAGACCCAGTACTTC	CASSPMDRVVGETQYF
many	14	-	TRBJ2-7	TRBV15	TGTGCCACCAGCAGAGATCGACTAGCCTACGAGCAGTACTTC	CATSRDRLAYEQYF
-	15	-	TRBJ2-2	TRBV5-4	TGTGCCAGCAGCTTGTCAGTGGTTAACACCGGGGAGCTGTTTTTT	CASSLSVVNTGELFF
-	17	-	TRBJ2-3	TRBV7-8	TGTGCCAGCAGCTTAGATTTCGGAGGGGCCGGCGCAGATACGCAGTATTTT	CASSLDFGGAGADTQYF
few	14	-	TRBJ2-2	TRBV5-1	TGCGCCAGCAGCTTGGTGGGAGTCGGCGGGGAGCTGTTTTTT	CASSLVGVGGELFF
-	16	TRBD2	TRBJ2-3	TRBV5-1	TGCGCCAGCAGCATCGGACTAGCGGCTAGCACAGATACGCAGTATTTT	CASSIGLAASTDTQYF
-	16	TRBD2	TRBJ2-1	TRBV28	TGTGCCAGCAGTCCCTTTAAGGCGGGAGGGTCCGATGAGCAGTTCTTC	CASSPFKAGGSDEQFF
-	13	-	TRBJ2-1	TRBV15	TGTGCCACCAGCAGACCATGGGACAATGAGCAGTTCTTC	CATSRPWDNEQFF
-	15	-	TRBJ2-1	TRBV10-3	TGTGCCATCAGTGAAAGCGCTTCGACCCCACATGAGCAGTTCTTC	CAISESASTPHEQFF
-	16	TRBD2	TRBJ2-7	TRBV5-5	TGTGCCAGCAGCTCCCGGACTAGCGGGAGCTCCTACGAGCAGTACTTC	CASSSRTSGSSYEQYF
few	16	-	TRBJ1-1	TRBV7-6	TGTGCCAGCAGCTTAGAACAGAGGGCAGGGGACACTGAAGCTTTCTTT	CASSLEQRAGDTEAFF
-	15	-	TRBJ2-2	TRBV2	TGTGCCAGCACCTCAAGCGGGCTCTCCACCGGGGAGCTGTTTTTT	CASTSSGLSTGELFF
medium-sized	12	TRBD2	TRBJ2-3	TRBV6-5	TGTGCCAGTAGCCGGGGGGCAGATACGCAGTATTTT	CASSRGADTQYF
-	16	TRBD1	TRBJ1-2	TRBV6-5	TGTGCCAGCAGTTACATCTCAGGGGGCGCGTACTATGGCTACACCTTC	CASSYISGGAYYGYTF
many	12	-	TRBJ2-3	TRBV2	TGTGCCAGCAGTGCCTTAACAGATACGCAGTATTTT	CASSALTDTQYF
-	13	-	TRBJ2-2	TRBV7-2	TGTGCCAGCAAAGGCGCGAACACCGGGGAGCTGTTTTTT	CASKGANTGELFF
-	12	TRBD1	TRBJ2-3	TRBV29-1	TGCAGCGTCAGGACAGGGGAAGATACGCAGTATTTT	CSVRTGEDTQYF
-	13	TRBD1	TRBJ1-1	TRBV6-1	TGTGCCAGCAGTGAAGGGTTGACAGGGAGGGCTTTCTTT	CASSEGLTGRAFF
-	21	-	TRBJ2-5	TRBV18	TGTGCCAGCTCACCACGAGACTTAACGGGGGCAACACCGCCGGGGCAAGAGACCCAGTACTTC	CASSPRDLTGATPPGQETQYF
few	16	-	TRBJ2-7	TRBV4-3	TGCGCCAGCAGCCAAGCACGGGCAGGGCTTTCCAGCGAGCAGTACTTC	CASSQARAGLSSEQYF
-	15	-	TRBJ1-2	TRBV5-6	TGTGCCAGCAGTCCTAATGAAAAACGGGGCTATGGCTACACCTTC	CASSPNEKRGYGYTF
once	13	-	TRBJ2-7	TRBV5-6	TGTGCCAGCAGCTTGGTATCCGTCTACGAGCAGTACTTC	CASSLVSVYEQYF
few	15	-	TRBJ1-2	TRBV19	TGTGCCAGTAGTGTTACAGGGTTACTCTTCTATGGCTACACCTTC	CASSVTGLLFYGYTF
few	14	-	TRBJ2-3	TRBV5-4	TGTGCCAGCCCTTCGGGGGCGGGCACAGATACGCAGTATTTT	CASPSGAGTDTQYF
many	17	TRBD2	TRBJ2-5	TRBV2	TGTGCCAGCAGTGAGCGCTGGCGGACTAGCGGAGGGGAGACCCAGTACTTC	CASSERWRTSGGETQYF
-	13	TRBD1	TRBJ2-5	TRBV11-2	TGTGCCAGCAGCCGACAGGGTTTGGAGACCCAGTACTTC	CASSRQGLETQYF
-	14	-	TRBJ2-3	TRBV6-4	TGTGCCGGCAGTCCCCTGGGGAACACAGATACGCAGTATTTT	CAGSPLGNTDTQYF
-	15	-	TRBJ1-1	TRBV5-4	TGTGCCAGCAGCTTACAATTGGACTGGAACACTGAAGCTTTCTTT	CASSLQLDWNTEAFF
-	16	TRBD2	TRBJ2-1	TRBV10-1	TGCGCCAGCAGTACGGGTATAGCGGGAGGGCAGAATGAGCAGTTCTTC	CASSTGIAGGQNEQFF
-	16	-	TRBJ2-2	TRBV1	TGCACCAGCAGCCAAGATAACAGGGCGAACACCGGGGAGCTGTTTTTT	CTSSQDNRANTGELFF
-	16	-	TRBJ2-5	TRBV18	TGTGCCAGCTCACCACCTCTTGATCGGTACCAAGAGACCCAGTACTTC	CASSPPLDRYQETQYF
-	15	-	TRBJ2-1	TRBV9	TGTGCCAGCAGCGTAGCTGGAGTTGGCTACAATGAGCAGTTCTTC	CASSVAGVGYNEQFF
once	15	-	TRBJ2-3	TRBV6-5	TGTGCCAGCAGTTACGGCGGAGGGCGCACAGATACGCAGTATTTT	CASSYGGGRTDTQYF
few	13	-	TRBJ2-7	TRBV7-8	TGTGCCACGGGTAGCCTGGGGAGCTACGAGCAGTACTTC	CATGSLGSYEQYF
once	14	-	TRBJ2-1	TRBV4-3	TGCGCCAGCAGCCAAGGAGTCGGCCCGGAGGAGCAGTTCTTC	CASSQGVGPEEQFF
-	13	-	TRBJ2-1	TRBV18	TGTGCCAGCTCACCGGCAAGATACAATGAGCAGTTCTTC	CASSPARYNEQFF
-	15	TRBD2	TRBJ2-1	TRBV11-2	TGTGCCAGCAGCTTAGCTAGCGGGAGTTACAATGAGCAGTTCTTC	CASSLASGSYNEQFF
few	12	-	TRBJ1-5	TRBV2	TGTGCCAGCAGTGAAGGGTACGAGCCCCAGCATTTT	CASSEGYEPQHF
-	10	-	TRBJ2-4	TRBV20-1	TGCAGTGCTGACGCTCTAATTCAGTACTTC	CSADALIQYF
once	11	-	TRBJ1-1	TRBV6-1	TGTGCCAGCAGTGAATCAGGTGGAGCTTTCTTT	CASSESGGAFF
-	16	-	TRBJ2-2	TRBV10-3	TGTGCCATCAGTGAGTCCGGACCCCCGCTCACCGGGGAGCTGTTTTTT	CAISESGPPLTGELFF
-	17	TRBD2	TRBJ2-3	TRBV13	TGTGCCAGCAGCTTAGTCGGAGCGGGAGGGTTCACAGATACGCAGTATTTT	CASSLVGAGGFTDTQYF
-	12	-	TRBJ2-2	TRBV11-2	TGTGCCAGCAGCTCGCAAACCGGGGAGCTGTTTTTT	CASSSQTGELFF